This T cell receptor beta chain was profiled in a study of blood T cells in healthy people across ages. The CDR3 runs 15 residues. J was trimmed by 5 bases and V by 3 bases; bases with no gene match: 6. Germline V gene sequence: CDR1 MNHEY, CDR2 SVGAGI. This clonotype appeared a few times. Primers used in a second PCR of about 7 to 11 cycles were a sample-barcoded 5' primer and a J-beta primer mix. MiXCR, run by TCRdb on the 5' RACE reads, gives a single entry per CDR3 protein. Of around 780,000 distinct CDR3 sequences listed, 56% are singletons. This receptor was obtained from a middle-aged man in good health. The rearrangement joins TRBV6-5 to TRBJ1-5; 8 positions agree with TRBD1. Source material: blood. Here the CDR3 reads CASSYRQGAYQPQHF. In nucleotides, the CDR3 is TGTGCCAGCAGTTATCGGCAGGGGGCTTATCAGCCCCAGCATTTT.